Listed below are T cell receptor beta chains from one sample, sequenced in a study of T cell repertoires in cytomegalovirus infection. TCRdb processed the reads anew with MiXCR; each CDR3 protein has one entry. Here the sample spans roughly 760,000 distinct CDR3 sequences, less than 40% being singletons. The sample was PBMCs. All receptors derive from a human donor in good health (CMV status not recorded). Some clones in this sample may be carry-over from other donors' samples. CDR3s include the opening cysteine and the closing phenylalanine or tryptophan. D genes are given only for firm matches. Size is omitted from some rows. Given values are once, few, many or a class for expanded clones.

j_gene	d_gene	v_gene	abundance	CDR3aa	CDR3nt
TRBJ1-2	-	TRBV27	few	CASSRDRSGYGYTF	TGTGCCAGCTCCCGGGACCGCTCCGGGTATGGCTACACCTTC
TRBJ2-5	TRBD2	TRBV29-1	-	CSVEPAGLAPETQYF	TGCAGCGTTGAACCGGCGGGACTAGCGCCAGAGACCCAGTACTTC
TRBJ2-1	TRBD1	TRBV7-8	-	CASSSRRQGLYNEQFF	TGTGCCAGCAGCTCCCGAAGACAGGGGTTATACAATGAGCAGTTCTTC
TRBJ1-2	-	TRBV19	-	CASSIGLESYGYTF	TGTGCCAGTAGTATCGGGCTGGAGAGCTATGGCTACACCTTC
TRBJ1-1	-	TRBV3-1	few	CASSQARNTEAFF	TGTGCCAGCAGCCAAGCCAGGAACACTGAAGCTTTCTTT
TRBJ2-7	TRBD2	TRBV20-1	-	CSARLAGVQYF	TGCAGTGCTAGACTAGCGGGAGTTCAGTACTTC
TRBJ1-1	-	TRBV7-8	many	CASSLELSTEAFF	TGTGCCAGCAGCTTAGAATTGAGCACTGAAGCTTTCTTT
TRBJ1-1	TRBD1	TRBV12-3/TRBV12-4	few	CASSLMLGTGGDRGTEAFF	TGTGCCAGCAGCCTTATGCTCGGGACAGGGGGCGATCGGGGCACTGAAGCTTTCTTT
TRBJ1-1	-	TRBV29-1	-	CSPTTRNTEAFF	TGCAGCCCAACAACAAGGAACACTGAAGCTTTCTTT
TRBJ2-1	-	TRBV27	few	CASSRDGNNNEQFF	TGTGCCAGCAGTCGGGATGGTAATAACAATGAGCAGTTCTTC
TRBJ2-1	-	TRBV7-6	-	CSSSLLTGPYNEQFF	TGTTCCAGCAGCTTATTGACCGGGCCTTACAATGAGCAGTTCTTC
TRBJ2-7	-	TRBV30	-	CAWSVAGSYEQYF	TGTGCCTGGAGTGTGGCCGGTAGCTACGAGCAGTACTTC
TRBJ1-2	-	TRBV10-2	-	CASTRALAGGYTF	TGCGCCAGCACCCGGGCCCTTGCTGGAGGCTACACCTTC
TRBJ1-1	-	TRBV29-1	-	CSGWGTEAFF	TGCAGCGGCTGGGGCACTGAAGCTTTCTTT
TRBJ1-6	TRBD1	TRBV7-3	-	CASSSPDRDRVVRTLHF	TGTGCCAGCAGCTCTCCTGACCGGGACAGGGTCGTGAGGACCCTCCACTTT
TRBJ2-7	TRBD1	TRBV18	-	CASSPGQGISYEQYF	TGTGCCAGCTCACCAGGACAGGGAATCTCCTACGAGCAGTACTTC
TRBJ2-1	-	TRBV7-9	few	CASSPKEQFF	TGTGCCAGCAGCCCCAAAGAGCAGTTCTTC
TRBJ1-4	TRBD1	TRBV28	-	CASSLFGQVNEKLFF	TGTGCCAGCAGTTTATTTGGACAGGTTAATGAAAAACTGTTTTTT
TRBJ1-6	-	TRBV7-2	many	CASSLGGSVNSPLHF	TGTGCCAGCAGCTTAGGGGGCTCAGTGAATTCACCCCTCCACTTT
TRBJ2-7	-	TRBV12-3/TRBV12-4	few	CASSLGRSRGHEQYF	TGTGCCAGCAGTTTAGGGAGATCCAGGGGCCACGAGCAGTACTTC
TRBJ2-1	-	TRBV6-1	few	CASSHHRERYEQFF	TGTGCCAGCAGTCATCACAGGGAGAGATATGAGCAGTTCTTC
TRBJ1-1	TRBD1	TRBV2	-	CASRDWTGGTEAFF	TGTGCCAGCAGGGACTGGACAGGGGGCACTGAAGCTTTCTTT
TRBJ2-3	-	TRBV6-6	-	CASSFPGHQRTDTQYF	TGTGCCAGCAGTTTTCCGGGACACCAACGCACAGATACGCAGTATTTT
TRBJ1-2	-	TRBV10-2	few	CASSERGGAGYTF	TGCGCCAGCAGTGAACGGGGAGGTGCTGGCTACACCTTC
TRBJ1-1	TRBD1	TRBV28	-	CASSLPGTGLTEAFF	TGTGCCAGCAGTTTGCCAGGGACAGGGTTGACTGAAGCTTTCTTT
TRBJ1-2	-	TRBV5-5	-	CASSLDGVYGYTF	TGTGCCAGCAGCCTAGACGGAGTCTATGGCTACACCTTC
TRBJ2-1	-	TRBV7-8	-	CASSLEPYNEQFF	TGTGCCAGCAGCTTAGAACCGTACAATGAGCAGTTCTTC
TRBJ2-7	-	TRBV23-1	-	CASSQDSGRGAYEQYF	TGCGCCAGCAGTCAAGATTCGGGCCGCGGCGCCTACGAGCAGTACTTC
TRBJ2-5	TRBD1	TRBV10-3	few	CATRSREQGGETQYF	TGTGCCACAAGGTCGAGGGAACAGGGGGGAGAGACCCAGTACTTC
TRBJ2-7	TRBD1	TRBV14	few	CASSRTGGTYEQYF	TGTGCCAGCAGTAGGACAGGGGGGACCTACGAGCAGTACTTC
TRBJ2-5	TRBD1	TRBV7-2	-	CASSSRGTAAGAIGAQYF	TGTGCCAGCAGCTCCAGGGGGACAGCAGCCGGCGCGATTGGGGCCCAGTACTTC